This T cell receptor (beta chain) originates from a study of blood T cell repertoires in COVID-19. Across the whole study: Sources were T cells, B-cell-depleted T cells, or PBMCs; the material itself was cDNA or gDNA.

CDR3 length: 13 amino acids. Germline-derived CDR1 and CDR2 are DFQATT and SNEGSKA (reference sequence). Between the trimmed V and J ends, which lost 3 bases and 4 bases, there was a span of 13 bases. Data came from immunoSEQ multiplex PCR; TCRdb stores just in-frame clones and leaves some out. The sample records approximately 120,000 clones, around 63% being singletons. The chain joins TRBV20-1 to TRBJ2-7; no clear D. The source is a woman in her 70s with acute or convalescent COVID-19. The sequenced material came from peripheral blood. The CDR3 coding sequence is TGCAGTGCTAGTGGCAGGTTGATTTACGAGCAGTACTTC. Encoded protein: CSASGRLIYEQYF.